These 14 T cell receptor beta chains share one sample of origin, sequenced in a study of T cells in women clearing cervical HPV infection. TCRdb's copy holds only in-frame clones and misses some; the assay was immunoSEQ multiplex PCR. The listing records under 50,000 clones. The sequencing input was blood buffy coat. These receptors were taken from a woman aged 18-70 years with a cervical HPV16 infection that either progressed to CIN3+ or cleared (not recorded which).

With regard to this clone: The CDR3 end falls 3 residues outside the read, so it is completed with the germline J gene. The V gene is TRBV6-2 or TRBV6-3, the J gene TRBJ2-4; tentative D call: TRBD1 (6 bases). Germline CDR1 reads MNHEY; CDR2 reads SVGEGT. This CDR3 has 14 amino acids. The DNA read from the CDR3 is TGTGCCAGCAGTTATTCTACGGCAGGGGATGGT. Its protein is CASSYSTAGDG. In full, the CDR3 reads CASSYSTAGDGQYF.

As to this clone: The CDR3 goes on 3 residues after the read ends, and that part is filled in from the germline J gene. The chain has TRBV2 and TRBJ1-1, with D possibly TRBD1 on 6 matching bases. V lost 9 bases to trimming and J lost 1 base, with 24 bases between them. Germline V gives CDR1 SNHLY, CDR2 FYNNEI. The CDR3 contains 17 residues. CDR3 in amino acids: CARQAGEGGIGNTEAFF. CDR3 DNA (partial): TGTGCCAGGCAGGCGGGCGAAGGGGGAATCGGGAACACTGAA.

A remark on this clone: Sequencing ends 3 residues short of the CDR3 end; the germline J gene provides the rest. The chain couples TRBV5-1 to TRBJ2-3; 11 positions agree with TRBD1. This CDR3 has 16 amino acids. The J segment lost 5 bases and the V segment lost 2 bases, leaving 7 bases of the junction unmatched. CDR1 is SGHRS, CDR2 YFSETQ, per germline. The CDR3 bases that were read are TGCGCCAGCAGCTTAGGGACAGGGGGAGAGGTAGATACG. Translated, it gives CASSLGTGGEVDT. The complete CDR3 reads CASSLGTGGEVDTQYF.

Note on this clone: The read ends 3 residues shy of where the CDR3 ends; the end is completed using the germline J gene. The chain carries TRBV6-1 and TRBJ1-5; 7 nucleotides line up with TRBD1. CDR3 length: 16 amino acids. Germline V CDR1 and CDR2: MNHNS, SASEGT. V gave up 4 bases and J gave up 3 bases; unmatched junction bases: 9. The CDR3 protein is CASSVQGEGINQPQHF. The CDR3 DNA, read in part, is TGTGCCAGCAGTGTGCAGGGGGAGGGTATCAATCAGCCC.

Of note for this clone: Read sequence stops 3 residues before the CDR3 end, and the germline J gene provides the missing end. This chain connects TRBV29-1 to TRBJ2-7; tentative D call: TRBD1 (7 bases). CDR3 length equals 14 residues. The ends were cut back, 6 bases at V and 4 bases at J, with 19 bases in the middle. From germline, CDR1 is SQVTM and CDR2 ANQGSEA. CDR3 bases read: TGCAGCGTCCGCAAAGGAGGGGGCGCGTACGAG. Protein sequence: CSVRKGGGAYE. The CDR3 reads in full as CSVRKGGGAYEQYF.

The part of the CDR3 DNA that was read is TGTGCCAGCAGCTTATCAGGGACCGGGGAG. Translation: CASSLSGTGE. The full CDR3 protein is CASSLSGTGELFF. The chain employs TRBV7-2 and TRBJ2-2; the D gene is possibly TRBD1 (5 bases). With the read ending 3 residues before the CDR3 end, the germline J gene is used to fill in that end. Germline CDR1 reads SGHTA; CDR2 reads FQGNSA. This CDR3 comprises 13 residues. Trimming stripped 2 bases from V and 5 bases from J, with 6 bases between.

Comments on this clone: The sequenced fragment ends 3 residues before the CDR3 boundary, so the rest is inferred from the germline J gene. This rearrangement joins TRBV12-3 or TRBV12-4 to TRBJ2-3; 8 positions match TRBD2. There are 15 residues in the CDR3. The V segment lost 4 bases and the J segment 5 bases; nucleotides outside the gene matches: 8. The CDR3 sequence: CASSSREGGRDTQYF. CDR3 DNA (partial): TGTGCCAGCAGTTCTCGGGAGGGGGGGCGAGATACG.

Notes on this clone: The DNA ends 3 residues before the CDR3 does, and the rest of the CDR3 is filled in from the germline J gene. The chain uses TRBV18 and TRBJ2-4; 7 bases are shared with TRBD1. Per germline, CDR1 KGHSH and CDR2 LQKENI. The CDR3 extends over 13 amino acids. CDR3 amino acids: CASSPDRAFGQYF. Partial CDR3 DNA: TGTGCCAGCTCTCCTGACAGGGCATTTGGT.

Details on this clone: The CDR3 end falls 3 residues outside the read, so it is completed with the germline J gene. The chain joins TRBV18 to TRBJ2-7; TRBD1 agrees at 7 bases. Germline loops: CDR1 KGHSH, CDR2 LQKENI. V lost 2 bases to trimming and J lost 0 bases; unmatched junction nucleotides: 10. The CDR3 runs 17 residues. The sequenced part of the CDR3 DNA is TGTGCCAGCTCACCAATACACGGGACAGCCCCCTCCTACGAG. Translation gives CASSPIHGTAPSYE. The full CDR3 protein reads CASSPIHGTAPSYEQYF.

A note on this clone: Read sequence stops 3 residues before the CDR3 end, and the germline J gene provides the missing end. This rearrangement joins TRBV19 to TRBJ2-2; a possible D gene is TRBD1 (5 bases). Germline assignment: CDR1 LNHDA and CDR2 SQIVND (reference sequence). This CDR3 spans 14 amino acids. The sequenced CDR3 bases are TGTGCCAGTAGTATAGGGGGCTCAAATGAAAAG. Translating it yields CASSIGGSNEK. From start to end, the CDR3 is CASSIGGSNEKLFF. The full variable domain, its missing parts supplied by reference TRBV19 and TRBJ2-2, is DGGITQSPKYLFRKEGQNVTLSCEQNLNHDAMYWYRQDPGQGLRLIYYSQIVNDFQKGDIAEGYSVSREKKESFPLTVTSAQKNPTAFYLCASSIGGSNEKLFFGEGSRLTVL.

Comment on this clone: The CDR3 extends 3 residues past the end of the read, so its final part is completed from the germline J gene. The chain links TRBV7-2 to TRBJ2-1; TRBD1 matches at 11 bases. Germline V gives CDR1 SGHTA, CDR2 FQGNSA. Losses at the gene ends were 0 bases for V and 0 bases for J; bases not matched to a gene: 1. The CDR3 totals 17 residues. This CDR3 is CASSLAGTGGSYNEQFF. The DNA read from the CDR3 is TGTGCCAGCAGCTTAGCCGGGACAGGGGGCTCCTACAATGAG. The whole variable domain, remainder taken from reference TRBV7-2 and TRBJ2-1, is GAGVSQSPSNKVTEKGKDVELRCDPISGHTALYWYRQSLGQGLEFLIYFQGNSAPDKSGLPSDRFSAERTGGSVSTLTIQRTQQEDSAVYLCASSLAGTGGSYNEQFFGPGTRLTVL.

Note on this clone: The CDR3 is cut off 3 residues early in the read; its end comes from the germline J gene. The gene calls are TRBV18 and TRBJ2-5; 7 bases map to TRBD1. This CDR3 has 15 amino acids. With V trimmed by 3 bases and J by 5 bases, 9 bases remained unmatched. Germline CDR1 is KGHSH and CDR2 is LQKENI. The CDR3 DNA, read in part, is TGTGCCAGCTCACCGATTGGACAGGCCGGGGAGACC. Protein: CASSPIGQAGET. The whole CDR3 region reads CASSPIGQAGETQYF.

In the case of this clone: The read ends 3 residues early relative to the CDR3; the germline J gene fills the gap. This sequence joins TRBV7-3 and TRBJ1-1; no firm D call. The V and J ends lost 5 bases and 4 bases respectively, with 11 bases between them. The CDR3 has 13 amino acids. Germline V gene sequence: CDR1 SGHTA, CDR2 FQGTGA. CDR3 protein: CASSAHQRTEAFF. Partial CDR3 DNA: TGTGCCAGCAGCGCCCACCAGCGCACTGAA.

Of note for this clone: Coverage ceases 3 residues before the CDR3 finishes, and the germline J gene fills in the end. The chain joins TRBV6-1 to TRBJ2-4; 8 nucleotides match TRBD1. The length of the CDR3 is 14 residues. CDR1 is MNHNS, CDR2 SASEGT, per germline. The covered CDR3 bases are TGTGCCAGCAGTGATCACAGGGGGTTGGGCGGT. This gives the protein CASSDHRGLGG. The entire CDR3 sequence reads CASSDHRGLGGQYF.